This passage covers 20 T cell receptor beta chains from one sample sequenced in a study of Ad26.COV2.S vaccination and SARS-CoV-2 variants (dated by TCRdb to 2020 to 2023). This specimen's treatment or condition label, interpreted: around 19 received Ad26.COV2.S at low or high dose, single or two shots; about 5 received placebo; per-sample allocation not given. Repertoires of vaccine and placebo recipients were sequenced from samples taken on day 63 after the first injection. The library relied on the immunoSEQ multiplex PCR assay. TCRdb retrieved this table from immuneACCESS and kept in-frame rearrangements only. Not all clones are present; in checked studies, unresolved V genes account for under half, and no reason is known for the remainder. The sample yields about 350,000 clones; approximately 81% were counted once. 3% to 4% of the sample is held by the ten biggest clonotypes. Source: peripheral blood, taken in a trial of Ad26.COV2.S vaccine versus placebo. The receptors originated from a person between 18 and 59 years old who received the Ad26.COV2.S COVID-19 vaccine or a placebo.

The gene calls are TRBV21-1 and TRBJ1-2. TRBV21-1 is a known pseudogene. This CDR3 has 16 residues. The CDR3 spells CASSPIDQGGGDGYTF. Here the CDR3 DNA reads TGTGCCAGCAGCCCCATTGATCAAGGGGGAGGAGATGGCTACACCTTC.

The V gene is TRBV5-1, the J gene TRBJ2-1; D is perhaps TRBD2 (6 bases). V was cut by 0 bases and J by 6 bases, with 10 bases left in between. Per germline, CDR1 SGHRS and CDR2 YFSETQ. The CDR3 totals 14 residues. CDR3 sequence (DNA): TGCGCCAGCAGCTTGGGGGTAGCGGTCAATGAGCAGTTCTTC. Encoded protein: CASSLGVAVNEQFF. Full variable domain (rest looked up from reference TRBV5-1 and TRBJ2-1): KAGVTQTPRYLIKTRGQQVTLSCSPISGHRSVSWYQQTPGQGLQFLFEYFSETQRNKGNFPGRFSGRQFSNSRSEMNVSTLELGDSALYLCASSLGVAVNEQFFGPGTRLTVL.

This clone was counted a few times. The chain has TRBV12-5 and TRBJ1-5; 8 nucleotides align to TRBD1. Per the germline V gene, CDR1 is LGHNT and CDR2 is FRNRAP. CDR3 size: 13 residues. Trimming removed 9 bases from V and 6 bases from J; junction bases left unmatched: 7. The CDR3 here is CASRRQGFQPQHF. CDR3 nucleotide sequence: TGTGCTAGCCGAAGACAGGGGTTTCAGCCCCAGCATTTT.

V usage is TRBV9 and J usage is TRBJ2-1; 13 bases are a match to TRBD2. Germline CDR1 reads SGDLS; CDR2 reads YYNGEE. With 3 bases clipped from V and 5 bases from J, the junction kept 8 bases outside the gene matches. This CDR3 comprises 17 residues. This CDR3 is CASSATGLAGIHNEQFF. CDR3 in DNA: TGTGCCAGCAGCGCTACGGGACTAGCGGGAATACACAATGAGCAGTTCTTC.

The genes are TRBV3-1 (or the pseudogene TRBV3-2) and TRBJ2-6, with a weak D call TRBD1 (6 bases). CDR3 length: 17 amino acids. Germline V gives CDR1 LGHDT, CDR2 YNNKEL (reference sequence). The V gene lost 5 bases and the J gene lost 3 bases, with 17 bases spanning the gap. The CDR3 is CASSETGSRGGANVLTF. The CDR3 DNA is TGTGCCAGCAGCGAAACAGGGTCCAGGGGTGGGGCCAACGTCCTGACTTTC.

Comments on this clone: Mismatch with germline at one junction end may stem from a read error. V gene TRBV28 combines with J gene TRBJ1-2; 9 bases line up with TRBD1. Looked up from germline, CDR1 is MDHEN and CDR2 is SYDVKM. The CDR3 is made up of 12 amino acids. CDR3 sequence (DNA): TGCGCTCACAGGGGGCTTGGCTATGGCTACACCTTC. It encodes CAHRGLGYGYTF.

This clone was picked up one time. The rearrangement uses TRBV6-2 or TRBV6-3 and TRBJ2-5; perhaps TRBD1 as D (6 bases). The ends were cut back, 3 bases at V and 3 bases at J, with 8 bases in the middle. Germline assignment: CDR1 MNHEY and CDR2 SVGEGT. This CDR3 contains 13 residues. CDR3 coding DNA: TGTGCCAGCAGTTATTGGACAGAAGAGACCCAGTACTTC. It encodes CASSYWTEETQYF.

The rearrangement joins TRBV27 to TRBJ2-3, with 9 bases that match TRBD2. This CDR3 has 15 residues. From germline, CDR1 is MNHEY and CDR2 SMNVEV (reference sequence). With 6 bases clipped from V and 3 bases from J, the junction kept 7 bases outside the gene matches. The CDR3 reads CASSRLAAGTDTQYF. The CDR3 nucleotides are TGTGCCAGCAGCCGACTAGCGGCGGGGACAGATACGCAGTATTTT.

To note about this clone: This same CDR3 is encoded by further DNA sequences in the sample. V is TRBV7-2 and J is TRBJ1-5, with 7 positions matching TRBD1. V lost 4 bases to trimming and J lost 2 bases; unmatched junction nucleotides: 2. This CDR3 is built from 14 residues. CDR1 SGHTA and CDR2 FQGNSA come from the germline V gene. CDR3: CASSSTGGNQPQHF. The CDR3 DNA sequence: TGTGCCAGCAGCTCAACAGGGGGCAATCAGCCCCAGCATTTT.

The J gene is TRBJ1-4, the V gene TRBV6-4; D is possibly TRBD1 (5 bases). There are 17 residues in the CDR3. The V end lost 4 bases, the J end lost 3 bases, and 18 bases lay between the germline ends. The germline V gene encodes CDR1 MRHNA and CDR2 SNTAGT. DNA for the CDR3: TGTGCCAGCAGTGCCACCTCCCCCAGGGCATCTAATGAAAAACTGTTTTTT. Translation: CASSATSPRASNEKLFF.

The chain joins TRBV2 to TRBJ2-5; perhaps D is TRBD1 or TRBD2 (7 bases each). In germline, CDR1 is SNHLY, CDR2 FYNNEI. This CDR3 contains 15 residues. V gave up 7 bases and J gave up 9 bases, with 24 bases separating them. The DNA of the CDR3 is TGTGCCAGCAAATCACTTGGCGGGGGTCAGGGGGCCCAGTACTTC. Its protein is CASKSLGGGQGAQYF.

This clone showed up just once. The chain uses TRBV6-6 and TRBJ1-5; no definite D call. V lost 2 bases and J lost 5, with 10 bases in between. This CDR3 has 14 amino acids. Looked up from germline, CDR1 is MNHNY and CDR2 is SVGAGI (reference sequence). The CDR3 loop is CASSYPSPDQPQHF. The CDR3 bases are TGTGCCAGCAGTTACCCCTCCCCCGATCAGCCCCAGCATTTT.

This sequence joins TRBV7-6 and TRBJ2-2; D is perhaps TRBD1 (7 bases). Germline V gene data show CDR1 as SGHVS and CDR2 as FNYEAQ. The CDR3 contains 17 residues. V was shortened by 1 base and J by 5 bases, with 17 bases between the two germline ends. The CDR3 reads CASSLVVGQGGTGELFF. The CDR3 DNA follows: TGTGCCAGCAGCTTAGTCGTGGGTCAGGGGGGAACCGGGGAGCTGTTTTTT.

The chain is built from TRBV19 and TRBJ2-3; weak D call: TRBD1 (6 bases). V shed 4 bases and J shed 6 bases, with 11 bases lying between them. The CDR3 spans 13 residues. The germline V gene has CDR1 LNHDA and CDR2 SQIVND (reference sequence). For the CDR3, the DNA is TGTGCCAGTAGTACGACAGGTGGGGATACGCAGTATTTT. Protein: CASSTTGGDTQYF. Full variable domain (missing parts from reference TRBV19 and TRBJ2-3): DGGITQSPKYLFRKEGQNVTLSCEQNLNHDAMYWYRQDPGQGLRLIYYSQIVNDFQKGDIAEGYSVSREKKESFPLTVTSAQKNPTAFYLCASSTTGGDTQYFGPGTRLTVL.

V gene TRBV29-1 combines with J gene TRBJ1-4, with 8 bases lining up with TRBD1. CDR3 length equals 14 residues. CDR1 SQVTM and CDR2 ANQGSEA come from the germline V gene. Germline trimming cut 6 bases from V and 8 bases from J; bases unmatched to any gene: 11. The CDR3 coding sequence is TGCAGCGTAACCGACAGGGGAAGCTACGAAAAACTGTTTTTT. Protein: CSVTDRGSYEKLFF.

This clone came up a few times. The genes are TRBV3-1 (or the pseudogene TRBV3-2) and TRBJ2-5; D not certain. V lost 5 bases and J lost 5, with 12 bases in between. From germline, CDR1 is LGHDT and CDR2 YNNKEL (reference sequence). The CDR3 has 13 residues. The CDR3: CASSGWGWETQYF. The CDR3 region has the DNA TGTGCCAGCAGCGGTTGGGGTTGGGAGACCCAGTACTTC.

This clone was detected only once. The chain joins TRBV4-1 to TRBJ2-2; TRBD2 matches at 8 bases. The germline V gene has CDR1 MGHRA and CDR2 YSYEKL. V trimming: 5 bases; J trimming: 4 bases; junction bases outside the gene matches: 12. The CDR3 has 17 amino acids. The CDR3 DNA sequence: TGCGCCAGCAGCTTTAACGGGGGGGCCCAGGGCACCGGGGAGCTGTTTTTT. Protein product: CASSFNGGAQGTGELFF.

The chain recombines TRBV2 with TRBJ2-3; tentative D call: TRBD1 (5 bases). With 8 bases removed from V and 2 bases from J, the gap between germline ends came to 23 bases. This CDR3 region has 17 residues. Germline V CDR1 and CDR2: SNHLY, FYNNEI. CDR3 sequence reads: CASFPLVDSLATDTQYF. CDR3 nucleotides: TGTGCCAGCTTTCCTCTCGTCGACAGTCTTGCCACAGATACGCAGTATTTT.

The V gene is TRBV5-1, the J gene TRBJ2-2; 7 nucleotides agree with TRBD1. The germline V gene encodes CDR1 SGHRS and CDR2 YFSETQ. Unmatched junction bases numbered 6, after V lost 4 bases and J lost 0 bases. The CDR3 sequence is 16 residues long. The CDR3 loop reads CASSVTGTANTGELFF. As DNA, the CDR3 is TGCGCCAGCAGCGTTACCGGGACAGCGAACACCGGGGAGCTGTTTTTT.

This clone was seen a single time. The genes are TRBV4-3 and TRBJ1-1; TRBD1 agrees at 12 bases. Per germline, CDR1 LGHNA and CDR2 YSLEER. The CDR3 consists of 15 residues. The V and J ends lost 3 bases and 4 bases, in that order; junction bases with no gene match: 3. The CDR3 loop is CASSHGTGGFTEAFF. DNA of the CDR3: TGCGCCAGCAGCCACGGGACAGGGGGCTTCACTGAAGCTTTCTTT.